These 29 T cell receptor beta chains were sequenced from one sample in a study of blood T cell repertoires in COVID-19. Assay: immunoSEQ multiplex PCR; the TCRdb copy retains only in-frame clones and omits some. This sample has 130,000 or so clones, with about 81% found just once. Sequencing was carried out using PBMCs or T cells enriched from blood (not recorded which). These receptors came from a man aged 40-49 years with acute COVID-19.

J is TRBJ1-2 and V is TRBV3-1 (or the pseudogene TRBV3-2); D not certain. V was trimmed by 0 bases and J by 8 bases, leaving 10 bases between them. This CDR3 region has 13 residues. In germline, CDR1 is LGHDT, CDR2 YNNKEL (reference sequence). CDR3 region: CASSQDRTRGYTF. The DNA of the CDR3 is TGTGCCAGCAGCCAAGATCGAACCAGGGGCTACACCTTC.

The chain combines TRBV9 with TRBJ2-1; 11 bases agree with TRBD2. The ends lost 0 bases at V and 6 bases at J; junction bases unmatched: 5. This CDR3 contains 16 residues. The V gene's germline CDR1 is SGDLS and CDR2 YYNGEE. As DNA, the CDR3 is TGTGCCAGCAGCGTAGCAGGACTAGCGGGCCTCAATGAGCAGTTCTTC. Protein product: CASSVAGLAGLNEQFF.

The chain carries TRBV6-5 and TRBJ1-4, with D possibly being TRBD1 (6 bases). Germline-derived CDR1 and CDR2 are MNHEY and SVGAGI. Trimming took 7 bases from V and 8 from J, leaving 17 bases between them. The CDR3 totals 14 residues. The CDR3 loop reads CASNGRRGSEKLFF. CDR3 in DNA: TGTGCCAGCAACGGACGCAGGGGCTCCGAAAAACTGTTTTTT.

The gene calls are TRBV6-4 and TRBJ1-6, with 9 bases lining up with TRBD1. This CDR3 region has 16 residues. The trim removed 4 bases at V and 9 bases at J, leaving 10 bases unmatched. Germline CDR1 is MRHNA and CDR2 is SNTAGT. CDR3 sequence (DNA): TGTGCCAGCAGTGTTTCCGGGACAGGGAGGACTTCACCCCTCCACTTT. Residues: CASSVSGTGRTSPLHF.

The chain joins TRBV10-3 to TRBJ1-5, with 12 bases that match TRBD1. This CDR3 spans 14 amino acids. CDR1 and CDR2 from the germline V gene are ENHRY and SYGVKD. After removal of 11 bases from V and 4 bases from J, the junction contained 6 bases not matched to a gene. CDR3 sequence: CAVGDRGQNQPQHF. As DNA, the CDR3 is TGTGCCGTCGGGGACAGGGGGCAAAATCAGCCCCAGCATTTT.

The rearrangement joins TRBV19 to TRBJ1-5; D gene ambiguous. There are 15 residues in the CDR3. Between the trimmed V and J ends, which lost 7 bases and 0 bases, there was a span of 13 bases. Germline V gene sequence: CDR1 LNHDA, CDR2 SQIVND (reference sequence). Here the CDR3 DNA reads TGTGCCAGTACCCCAACTTTATATAGCAATCAGCCCCAGCATTTT. Translating it yields CASTPTLYSNQPQHF.

The V and J genes are TRBV30 and TRBJ1-5, with 7 positions matching TRBD1. The CDR3 has 13 residues. Trimming cost V 4 bases and J 3 bases; bases outside gene matches: 3. Germline V gene data show CDR1 as GTSNPN and CDR2 as SVGIG (reference sequence). The CDR3 here is CAWTGTDNQPQHF. The CDR3 DNA is TGTGCCTGGACCGGGACAGACAATCAGCCCCAGCATTTT.

The chain employs TRBV7-3 and TRBJ2-3, with D perhaps matching TRBD1 (6 bases). Trimming removed 0 bases at V and 6 bases at J, with 22 bases between. This CDR3 is built from 18 residues. Germline values: CDR1 SGHTA, CDR2 FQGTGA. The DNA for the CDR3 is TGTGCCAGCAGCTTAACCCCTTCCCTGACAGGCTCCCCCGATACGCAGTATTTT. Protein: CASSLTPSLTGSPDTQYF.

The chain links TRBV5-1 to TRBJ1-4; TRBD1 matches 7 bases. The CDR3 is 15 amino acids. Germline V lookup: CDR1 SGHRS, CDR2 YFSETQ. Trimming at V came to 5 bases and at J to 0 bases, leaving 4 bases not matched to a gene. CDR3 region: CASRIQGATNEKLFF. In nucleotides, the CDR3 is TGCGCCAGCAGAATTCAGGGGGCAACTAATGAAAAACTGTTTTTT.

The chain carries TRBV28 and TRBJ1-6; D is undetermined. CDR1 is MDHEN, CDR2 SYDVKM, per germline. V shed 8 bases and J shed 4 bases, with 9 bases lying between them. CDR3 size: 13 residues. The CDR3 sequence: CASGEGYNSPLHF. The CDR3 DNA reads as TGTGCCAGCGGGGAGGGTTATAATTCACCCCTCCACTTT. Combining the CDR3 with reference TRBV28 and TRBJ1-6 gives the whole variable domain DVKVTQSSRYLVKRTGEKVFLECVQDMDHENMFWYRQDPGLGLRLIYFSYDVKMKEKGDIPEGYSVSREKKERFSLILESASTNQTSMYLCASGEGYNSPLHFGNGTRLTVT.

This clone was detected only once. V is TRBV9 and J is TRBJ2-3; 12 nucleotides line up with TRBD2. The CDR3 is 16 residues long. Germline trimming cut 4 bases from V and 2 bases from J; bases unmatched to any gene: 5. The germline V gene encodes CDR1 SGDLS and CDR2 YYNGEE. The CDR3 DNA follows: TGTGCCAGCAGCTGGACTAGCGGGGTAACCACAGATACGCAGTATTTT. Protein product: CASSWTSGVTTDTQYF.

The chain is built from TRBV11-2 and TRBJ2-2; 7 bases fit TRBD2. This CDR3 has 16 residues. Germline V gives CDR1 SGHAT, CDR2 FQNNGV. The junction had 2 bases not matched to a gene; V was cut back by 0 bases and J by 1 base. This chain's CDR3 is CASSLDGLGNTGELFF. The CDR3 DNA sequence: TGTGCCAGCAGCTTAGATGGACTAGGGAACACCGGGGAGCTGTTTTTT.

Only a few counts were recorded for this clone. CDR3 protein: CASNRRQGGDTQYF. The DNA of the CDR3 is TGTGCCAGCAACAGGCGGCAGGGGGGAGATACGCAGTATTTT. The chain uses TRBV6-5 and TRBJ2-3; TRBD1 is a possible D gene (7 bases). This CDR3 is built from 14 residues. In germline, CDR1 is MNHEY, CDR2 SVGAGI. Trimming removed 7 bases at V and 5 bases at J, with 16 bases between.

In this sample, this clone turned up a few times. The chain uses TRBV6-6 and TRBJ2-6, with 7 bases aligning to TRBD2. Looked up from germline, CDR1 is MNHNY and CDR2 is SVGAGI (reference sequence). The CDR3 has 17 amino acids. J lost 0 bases, V lost 5 bases, and 7 bases had no gene match. This chain's CDR3 is CASSLGTTHSGANVLTF. The CDR3 nucleotides are TGTGCCAGCAGTCTGGGGACTACCCACTCTGGGGCCAACGTCCTGACTTTC.

This clone has a single count. The rearrangement links TRBV28 to TRBJ2-7; 7 bases are a match to TRBD1. Germline values: CDR1 MDHEN, CDR2 SYDVKM. The CDR3 runs to 12 residues. With V trimmed by 5 bases and J by 7 bases, 5 bases remained unmatched. CDR3 coding DNA: TGTGCCAGCAGTGAGGGGGCGCGGGAGCAGTACTTC. Translated, it gives CASSEGAREQYF.

The chain has TRBV24-1 and TRBJ2-5; 7 nucleotides agree with TRBD2. After removal of 4 bases from V and 2 bases from J, the junction contained 6 bases not matched to a gene. Germline V CDR1 and CDR2: KGHDR, SFDVKD. The length of the CDR3 is 15 residues. The CDR3 nucleotides are TGTGCCACCAGTGACCCTCAGGGAGGGCAAGAGACCCAGTACTTC. This encodes CATSDPQGGQETQYF.

The V gene is TRBV5-5, the J gene TRBJ1-6; possibly TRBD1 for D (6 bases). The CDR3 is made up of 15 amino acids. V was shortened by 0 bases and J by 5 bases, with 9 bases between the two germline ends. Germline CDR1 reads SGHKS; CDR2 reads YYEKEE (reference sequence). In DNA form, the CDR3 reads TGTGCCAGCAGCTTGGACAGGGCTCATAATTCACCCCTCCACTTT. Its protein product is CASSLDRAHNSPLHF.

A few counts support this clone. The chain employs TRBV27 and TRBJ1-5; 7 bases fit TRBD1. J gave up 4 bases and V 6 bases, and 9 bases lay outside the gene matches. The CDR3 sequence is 15 residues long. Looked up from germline, CDR1 is MNHEY and CDR2 is SMNVEV (reference sequence). The CDR3 here is CASSYTTGWNQPQHF. For the CDR3, the DNA is TGTGCCAGCAGCTATACGACAGGGTGGAATCAGCCCCAGCATTTT.

The rearrangement uses TRBV3-1 (or the pseudogene TRBV3-2) and TRBJ1-6, with D unclear. The CDR3 covers 12 residues. Germline-derived CDR1 and CDR2 are LGHDT and YNNKEL (reference sequence). Trimming left V 5 bases short and J 9 bases short, with 8 bases between. Here the CDR3 reads CASSEGLSPLHF. The CDR3 DNA reads TGTGCCAGCAGCGAAGGACTTTCACCCCTCCACTTT.

The chain carries TRBV2 and TRBJ2-7, with 7 bases that match TRBD1. The CDR3 is 11 amino acids. Unmatched junction bases numbered 3, after V lost 8 bases and J lost 5 bases. Germline V gene data show CDR1 as SNHLY and CDR2 as FYNNEI. The CDR3 DNA reads TGTGCCAGCGGGGGACAGAACGAGCAGTACTTC. Protein product: CASGGQNEQYF.

The chain has TRBV9 and TRBJ2-2; D is uncertain. CDR1 SGDLS and CDR2 YYNGEE come from the germline V gene. Trimming removed 2 bases from V and 4 bases from J, with 9 bases in between. This CDR3 has 14 residues. The CDR3 coding sequence is TGTGCCAGCAGCGTCCTCTGGAGCACCGGGGAGCTGTTTTTT. It translates to CASSVLWSTGELFF.

CDR3 bases: TGTGCCAGCAGCCAAGGGCAGGGCAGGTTTATGAACACTGAAGCTTTCTTT. The encoded protein is CASSQGQGRFMNTEAFF. The chain couples TRBV4-2 to TRBJ1-1; D possibly corresponds to TRBD1 (5 bases). Deletions cut 1 base from V and 0 bases from J, with 15 bases between. CDR3 size: 17 residues. CDR1 and CDR2 from the germline V gene are LGHNA and YNFKEQ.

The chain has TRBV10-3 and TRBJ2-2; tentatively, D is TRBD1 (5 bases). Germline V gene lookup returns CDR1 ENHRY and CDR2 SYGVKD. The V and J ends lost 5 bases and 4 bases respectively, with 14 bases between them. The CDR3 is 15 amino acids. CDR3 in amino acids: CAISRGPGGTGELFF. The CDR3 DNA reads as TGTGCCATCAGTAGGGGTCCCGGCGGCACCGGGGAGCTGTTTTTT.

The chain uses TRBV19 and TRBJ2-7; 9 nucleotides align to TRBD1. Germline CDR1 and CDR2: LNHDA and SQIVND (reference sequence). Germline trimming cut 6 bases from V and 2 bases from J; bases unmatched to any gene: 5. The CDR3 extends over 14 amino acids. CDR3 sequence: CASSDRGTTYEQYF. The DNA of the CDR3 is TGTGCCAGTAGCGACAGGGGGACGACCTACGAGCAGTACTTC. The full variable domain, completed using reference TRBV19 and TRBJ2-7, is DGGITQSPKYLFRKEGQNVTLSCEQNLNHDAMYWYRQDPGQGLRLIYYSQIVNDFQKGDIAEGYSVSREKKESFPLTVTSAQKNPTAFYLCASSDRGTTYEQYFGPGTRLTVT.

The V call is TRBV5-1, the J call TRBJ2-7; 14 positions match TRBD2. The V gene's germline CDR1 is SGHRS and CDR2 YFSETQ. The CDR3 has 17 residues. Losses at the gene ends were 1 base for V and 6 bases for J; bases not matched to a gene: 9. CDR3 protein: CASSLLGLAGALSEQYF. The DNA of the CDR3 is TGCGCCAGCAGCTTGTTGGGACTAGCGGGAGCCTTAAGCGAGCAGTACTTC.

This CDR3 reads CASSLGASGGTDTQYF. The CDR3 nucleotides read TGCGCCAGCAGCTTGGGTGCTAGCGGGGGGACAGATACGCAGTATTTT. The chain joins TRBV5-1 to TRBJ2-3; TRBD2 aligns across 11 bases. Germline CDR1 reads SGHRS; CDR2 reads YFSETQ. The CDR3 is made up of 16 amino acids. The J segment lost 3 bases and the V segment lost 0 bases, leaving 3 bases of the junction unmatched.

V and J are TRBV5-6 and TRBJ2-5, with 16 bases identical to TRBD2. The CDR3 length is 18 residues. After removal of 4 bases from V and 4 bases from J, the junction contained 10 bases not matched to a gene. Germline V gives CDR1 SGHDT, CDR2 YYEEEE. The CDR3 loop reads CASSPVPGLAGGVETQYF. CDR3 coding DNA: TGTGCCAGCAGCCCCGTCCCGGGACTAGCGGGGGGGGTAGAGACCCAGTACTTC.

The chain joins TRBV2 to TRBJ2-1; perhaps TRBD2 as D (7 bases). Germline V gene lookup returns CDR1 SNHLY and CDR2 FYNNEI. Trimming took 5 bases from V and 2 from J, leaving 25 bases between them. The CDR3 has 19 amino acids. CDR3 sequence (DNA): TGTGCCAGCAGTTATCGAGCGGACGGGGGAGGGGGGACCTACAATGAGCAGTTCTTC. Translating it yields CASSYRADGGGGTYNEQFF.

The gene calls are TRBV28 and TRBJ2-3, with D hard to call. Germline V gene lookup returns CDR1 MDHEN and CDR2 SYDVKM. CDR3 length: 16 amino acids. The germline V and J ends were trimmed by 5 bases and 0 bases, with 15 bases remaining between them. The chain's CDR3 is CASSPPLSTSTDTQYF. CDR3 nucleotide sequence: TGTGCCAGCAGTCCCCCCCTGTCGACTAGCACAGATACGCAGTATTTT.